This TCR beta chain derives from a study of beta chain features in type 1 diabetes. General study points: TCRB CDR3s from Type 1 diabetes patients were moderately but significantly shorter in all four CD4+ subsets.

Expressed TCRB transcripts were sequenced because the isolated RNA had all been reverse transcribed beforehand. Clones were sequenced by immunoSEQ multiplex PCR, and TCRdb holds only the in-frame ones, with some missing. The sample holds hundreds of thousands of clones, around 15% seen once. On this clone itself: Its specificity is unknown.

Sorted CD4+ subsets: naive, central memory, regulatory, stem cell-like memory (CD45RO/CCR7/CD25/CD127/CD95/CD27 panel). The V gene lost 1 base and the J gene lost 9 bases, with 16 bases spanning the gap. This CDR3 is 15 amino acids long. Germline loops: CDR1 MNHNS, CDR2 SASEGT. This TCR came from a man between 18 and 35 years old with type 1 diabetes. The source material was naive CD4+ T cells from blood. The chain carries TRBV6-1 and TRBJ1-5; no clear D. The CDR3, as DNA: TGTGCCAGCAGTGAAGAATTCCACGGGAGTCGGCCCCAGCATTTT. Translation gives CASSEEFHGSRPQHF.